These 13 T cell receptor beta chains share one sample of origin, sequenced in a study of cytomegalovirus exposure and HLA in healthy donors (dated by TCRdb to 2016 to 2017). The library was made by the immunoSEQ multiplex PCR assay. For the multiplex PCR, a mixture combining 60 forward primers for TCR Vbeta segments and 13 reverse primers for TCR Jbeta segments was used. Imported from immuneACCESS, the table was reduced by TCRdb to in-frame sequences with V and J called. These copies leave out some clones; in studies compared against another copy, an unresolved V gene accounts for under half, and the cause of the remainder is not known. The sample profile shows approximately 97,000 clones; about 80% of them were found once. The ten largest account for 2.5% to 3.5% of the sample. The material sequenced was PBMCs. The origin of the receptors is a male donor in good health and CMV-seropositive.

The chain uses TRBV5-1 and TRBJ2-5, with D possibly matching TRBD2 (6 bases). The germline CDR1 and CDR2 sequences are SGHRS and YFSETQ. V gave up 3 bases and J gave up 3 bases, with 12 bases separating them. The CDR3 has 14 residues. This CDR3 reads CASSWGSGEETQYF. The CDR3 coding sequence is TGCGCCAGCAGCTGGGGGTCGGGGGAAGAGACCCAGTACTTC.

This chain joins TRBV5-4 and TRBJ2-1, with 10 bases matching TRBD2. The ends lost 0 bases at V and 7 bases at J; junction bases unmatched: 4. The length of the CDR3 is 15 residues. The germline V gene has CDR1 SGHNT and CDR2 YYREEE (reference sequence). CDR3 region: CASSLEAGGQNEQFF. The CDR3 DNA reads TGTGCCAGCAGCTTGGAAGCGGGGGGGCAGAATGAGCAGTTCTTC.

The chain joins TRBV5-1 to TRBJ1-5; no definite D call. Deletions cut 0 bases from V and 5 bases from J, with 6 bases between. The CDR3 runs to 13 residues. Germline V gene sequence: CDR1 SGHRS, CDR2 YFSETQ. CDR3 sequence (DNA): TGCGCCAGCAGCTTGGAACTGGATCAGCCCCAGCATTTT. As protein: CASSLELDQPQHF.

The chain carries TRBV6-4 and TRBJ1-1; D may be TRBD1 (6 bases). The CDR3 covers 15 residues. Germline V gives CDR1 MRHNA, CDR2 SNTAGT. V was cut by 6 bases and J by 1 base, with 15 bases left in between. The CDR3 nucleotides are TGTGCCAGCAGCCGTAGCGCAGGGGCGAACACTGAAGCTTTCTTT. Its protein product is CASSRSAGANTEAFF.

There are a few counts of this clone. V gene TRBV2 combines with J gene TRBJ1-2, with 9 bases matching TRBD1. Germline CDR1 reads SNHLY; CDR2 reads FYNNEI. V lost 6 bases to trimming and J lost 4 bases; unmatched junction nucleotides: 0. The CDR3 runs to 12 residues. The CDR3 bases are TGTGCCAGCAGGACAGGGGGCTATGGCTACACCTTC. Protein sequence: CASRTGGYGYTF.

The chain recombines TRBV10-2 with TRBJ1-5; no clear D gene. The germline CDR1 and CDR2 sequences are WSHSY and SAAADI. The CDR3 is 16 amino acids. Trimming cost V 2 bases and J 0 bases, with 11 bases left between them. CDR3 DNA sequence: TGCGCCAGCAGTGAGAGAGGCCTTTATAGCAATCAGCCCCAGCATTTT. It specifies CASSERGLYSNQPQHF.

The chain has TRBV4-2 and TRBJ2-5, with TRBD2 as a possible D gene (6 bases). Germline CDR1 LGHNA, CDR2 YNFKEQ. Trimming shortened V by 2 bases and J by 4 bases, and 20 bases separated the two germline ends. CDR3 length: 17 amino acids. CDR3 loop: CASSQIRGSTGLETQYF. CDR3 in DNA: TGTGCCAGCAGCCAAATACGGGGGTCGACCGGGTTAGAGACCCAGTACTTC.

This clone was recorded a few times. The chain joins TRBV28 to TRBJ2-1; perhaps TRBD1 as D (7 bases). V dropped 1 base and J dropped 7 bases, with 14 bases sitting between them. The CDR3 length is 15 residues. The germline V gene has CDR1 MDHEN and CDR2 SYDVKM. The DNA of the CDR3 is TGTGCCAGCAGTTTATCCGGGTCAGGGGGGAATGAGCAGTTCTTC. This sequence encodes CASSLSGSGGNEQFF. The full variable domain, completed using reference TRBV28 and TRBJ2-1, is DVKVTQSSRYLVKRTGEKVFLECVQDMDHENMFWYRQDPGLGLRLIYFSYDVKMKEKGDIPEGYSVSREKKERFSLILESASTNQTSMYLCASSLSGSGGNEQFFGPGTRLTVL.

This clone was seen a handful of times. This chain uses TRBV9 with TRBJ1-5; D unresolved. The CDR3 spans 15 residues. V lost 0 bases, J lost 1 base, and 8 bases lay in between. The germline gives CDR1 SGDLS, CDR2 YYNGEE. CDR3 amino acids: CASSVGGLSNQPQHF. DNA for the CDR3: TGTGCCAGCAGCGTAGGTGGGCTGAGCAATCAGCCCCAGCATTTT.

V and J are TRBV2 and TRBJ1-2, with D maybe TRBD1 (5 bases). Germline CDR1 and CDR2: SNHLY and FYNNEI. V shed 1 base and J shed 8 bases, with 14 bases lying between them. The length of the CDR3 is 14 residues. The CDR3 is CASSEGSGIGGYTF. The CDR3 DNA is TGTGCCAGCAGTGAAGGTTCAGGGATTGGAGGCTACACCTTC.

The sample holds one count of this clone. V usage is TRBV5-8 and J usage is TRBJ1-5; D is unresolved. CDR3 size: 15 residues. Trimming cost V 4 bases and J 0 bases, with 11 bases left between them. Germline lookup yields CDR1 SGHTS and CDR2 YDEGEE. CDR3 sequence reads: CASSLGDYSNQPQHF. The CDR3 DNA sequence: TGTGCCAGCAGCCTGGGAGATTATAGCAATCAGCCCCAGCATTTT. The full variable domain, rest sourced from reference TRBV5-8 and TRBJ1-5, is EAGVTQSPTHLIKTRGQQATLRCSPISGHTSVYWYQQALGLGLQFLLWYDEGEERNRGNFPPRFSGRQFPNYSSELNVNALELEDSALYLCASSLGDYSNQPQHFGDGTRLSIL.

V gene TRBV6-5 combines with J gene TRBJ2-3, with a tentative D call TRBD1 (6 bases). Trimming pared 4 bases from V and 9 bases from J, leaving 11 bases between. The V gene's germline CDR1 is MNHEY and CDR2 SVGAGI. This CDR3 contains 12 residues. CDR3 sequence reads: CASSSGTTTQYF. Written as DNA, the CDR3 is TGTGCCAGCAGTTCCGGGACAACGACGCAGTATTTT.

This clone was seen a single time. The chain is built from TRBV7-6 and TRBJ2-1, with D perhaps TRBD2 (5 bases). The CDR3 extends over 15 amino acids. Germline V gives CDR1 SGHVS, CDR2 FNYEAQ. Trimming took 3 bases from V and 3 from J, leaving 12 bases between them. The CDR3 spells CASSFTDGLYNEQFF. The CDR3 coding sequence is TGTGCCAGCAGCTTTACAGACGGACTCTACAATGAGCAGTTCTTC.